This is a list of T cell receptor beta chains from one sample in a study of T cell responses to AZD1222 COVID-19 vaccine. Measured with immunoSEQ multiplex PCR; TCRdb has only the in-frame clones, and not every one. Of roughly 100,000 clones listed, 85% to 90% are singletons. The sample in question was peripheral blood, obtained on day 0 of AZD1222 vaccination. The receptor source for this set is an adult in good health. The CDR3 runs from the conserved cysteine through the conserved F or W. The D gene is left open where the match is weak. Some rows have no size entry. The others give once, few or many, or a class for an expanded clone.

abundance	d_gene	v_gene	j_gene	CDR3nt	CDR3aa
few	TRBD1	TRBV10-3	TRBJ2-1	TGTGCCATCCGACAGGGGGGTGTCGATGAGCAGTTCTTC	CAIRQGGVDEQFF
-	-	TRBV11-2	TRBJ1-2	TGTGCCAGCAGCTGGGAAGGCCTTGGGGGCTACACCTTC	CASSWEGLGGYTF
-	-	TRBV5-1	TRBJ2-7	TGCGCCAGCAGCTTGGAGTCGGGAGCTGGCGAGCAGTACTTC	CASSLESGAGEQYF
-	-	TRBV4-1	TRBJ1-4	TGCGCCAGCAGCCAAGTGTTGACAGGAATTAATGAAAAACTGTTTTTT	CASSQVLTGINEKLFF
-	-	TRBV6-9	TRBJ2-1	TGTGCCAGCATCCTGGGAGGGACACCCTCCCTCAATGAGCAGTTCTTC	CASILGGTPSLNEQFF
-	-	TRBV18	TRBJ1-2	TGTGCCAGCTCAGGGGACCGTGAGTCCTACACCTTC	CASSGDRESYTF
-	-	TRBV28	TRBJ2-3	TGTGCCAGCAGTTTAAGCGGGTTGAGCACAGATACGCAGTATTTT	CASSLSGLSTDTQYF
-	-	TRBV5-1	TRBJ2-7	TGCGCCAGCAGCTTGGGGTTCGGGACAACGGACTACGAGCAGTACTTC	CASSLGFGTTDYEQYF
once	-	TRBV11-1	TRBJ1-1	TGTGCCAGCGGGGGGCGCAGGCCGATGAACACTGAAGCTTTCTTT	CASGGRRPMNTEAFF
few	TRBD1	TRBV27	TRBJ1-2	TGTGCCAGCAGTCCGGGACAGGGGGCGCGTGGCTACACCTTC	CASSPGQGARGYTF
-	TRBD1	TRBV29-1	TRBJ1-2	TGCAGCGTCGCAACGTCAGGGGGCCGTGGCTACACCTTC	CSVATSGGRGYTF
-	TRBD1	TRBV15	TRBJ2-3	TGTGCCACCAGCAGAGATCAGGACAGGGGACGAAGAGATACGCAGTATTTT	CATSRDQDRGRRDTQYF
-	TRBD1	TRBV7-2	TRBJ1-2	TGTGCCAGCAGCTTATACAGGGGGGATGGCTACACCTTC	CASSLYRGDGYTF
-	-	TRBV27	TRBJ2-6	TGTGCCAGCAGGGTCAGCTCTGGGGCCAACGTCCTGACTTTC	CASRVSSGANVLTF
-	TRBD1	TRBV5-4	TRBJ2-1	TGTGCCAGCAGCCCCGGACAGGGAATCTACAATGAGCAGTTCTTC	CASSPGQGIYNEQFF
-	TRBD1	TRBV5-5	TRBJ2-7	TGTGCCAGCAGCTTTGGGACAGGGGGTATGTACCCCTACGAGCAGTACTTC	CASSFGTGGMYPYEQYF
-	TRBD1	TRBV9	TRBJ2-7	TGTGCCAGCAGCCCCTTACAGGGGGCGAGTCGCGACGAGCAGTACTTC	CASSPLQGASRDEQYF
once	-	TRBV6-5	TRBJ1-4	TGTGCCAGCAGTTACGGGGGGGGAACTAATGAAAAACTGTTTTTT	CASSYGGGTNEKLFF
-	-	TRBV3-1/TRBV3-2	TRBJ2-1	TGTGCCAGCAGCCAGGCATATGAGCAGTTCTTC	CASSQAYEQFF
-	-	TRBV19	TRBJ2-1	TGTGCCAGTAGTTCTCAGTACGAGCAGTTCTTC	CASSSQYEQFF
-	TRBD2	TRBV7-6	TRBJ2-1	TGTGCCAGCAGGGCTAGCGGGGGGAGGGTTGGTGAGCAGTTCTTC	CASRASGGRVGEQFF
-	TRBD2	TRBV5-1	TRBJ2-1	TGCGCCAGCAGCTTGTGGCTAGCGGGAGACAATGAGCAGTTCTTC	CASSLWLAGDNEQFF
-	-	TRBV29-1	TRBJ1-1	TGCAGCGTTGGTTCCCCCGAAGCTTTCTTT	CSVGSPEAFF
-	TRBD2	TRBV4-3	TRBJ2-7	TGCGCCAGCAGCCAAGATTTCCTAGCGGGAGTTCCGCAGTACTTC	CASSQDFLAGVPQYF
-	TRBD1	TRBV11-2	TRBJ2-7	TGTGCCAGCAGCTTATCCTTCCGACAGGGTTCCTACGAGCAGTACTTC	CASSLSFRQGSYEQYF
-	-	TRBV27	TRBJ1-1	TGTGCCAGCAGGGATGACCCCGCGAGCACTGAAGCTTTCTTT	CASRDDPASTEAFF
once	-	TRBV25-1	TRBJ1-1	TGTGCCAGCAGTGAAGGGCAGTACACTGAAGCTTTCTTT	CASSEGQYTEAFF
-	-	TRBV7-6	TRBJ2-5	TGTGCCAGCAGCTTCGTCGTGGGGGAGAGGGAGACCCAGTACTTC	CASSFVVGERETQYF
-	-	TRBV6-5	TRBJ1-2	TGTGCCAGCAGTTACAGGGAAGGGACCGCTGGCTACACCTTC	CASSYREGTAGYTF
-	TRBD2	TRBV15	TRBJ2-1	TGTGCCACCAGCAGAGTCTCGGGGGGCTCCTACAATGAGCAGTTCTTC	CATSRVSGGSYNEQFF
-	TRBD1	TRBV5-4	TRBJ1-3	TGTGCCAGCAGCCCCCGACAGGGGGCACCTGGAAACACCATATATTTT	CASSPRQGAPGNTIYF
-	TRBD2	TRBV11-2	TRBJ2-5	TGTGCCAGCAGCCGCAACGCGGGAGCGGAGACCCAGTACTTC	CASSRNAGAETQYF
-	-	TRBV29-1	TRBJ1-1	TGCAGCGTTGGGGGGACTGAAGCTTTCTTT	CSVGGTEAFF
once	TRBD2	TRBV11-2	TRBJ2-3	TGTGCCAGCAGCTTTAGCGGGAGAGGGGGAGATACGCAGTATTTT	CASSFSGRGGDTQYF
-	TRBD1	TRBV29-1	TRBJ1-1	TGCAGCGTTACAGGGGGCTCGGATGTAACTTTCTTT	CSVTGGSDVTFF
few	-	TRBV28	TRBJ1-2	TGTGCCAGCAGTTTGGGGACCTATGGCTACACCTTC	CASSLGTYGYTF
-	TRBD1	TRBV29-1	TRBJ2-6	TGCTGCGTTGAATTGTTTCGAACAGGGACAGGGTCTGGGGCCAACGTCCTGACTTTC	CCVELFRTGTGSGANVLTF
-	-	TRBV6-6	TRBJ1-1	TGTGCCAGCAGTTCACCCACAGGAGGGGGCACTGAAGCTTTCTTT	CASSSPTGGGTEAFF
-	-	TRBV29-1	TRBJ1-2	TGCAGCACCCGGGGGGGGGCTGGCTACACCTTC	CSTRGGAGYTF
-	TRBD2	TRBV28	TRBJ2-3	TGTGCCAGCAGGGCTAGCGGGAGAGATACGCAGTATTTT	CASRASGRDTQYF
-	-	TRBV27	TRBJ2-7	TGTGCCAGCAGTTTTAGGGGTAGCAACGAGCAGTACTTC	CASSFRGSNEQYF
few	-	TRBV11-2	TRBJ1-3	TGTGCCAGCAGCTTAAGCCCTACGGGGGCACACACCATATATTTT	CASSLSPTGAHTIYF
once	-	TRBV2	TRBJ2-7	TGTGCCAGCAGACAACAGGACTACGAGCAGTACTTC	CASRQQDYEQYF
-	TRBD1	TRBV7-2	TRBJ1-5	TGTGCCAGCAGCCCCAGACAGGGGTTTTATCAGCCCCAGCATTTT	CASSPRQGFYQPQHF
few	TRBD1	TRBV25-1	TRBJ1-3	TGTGCCAGCAGTGTGACAGGGGTAGTGAACACCATATATTTT	CASSVTGVVNTIYF
once	TRBD1	TRBV11-2	TRBJ1-4	TGTGCCAGCAGGCGGACAGGGGGCATGGAAAAACTGTTTTTT	CASRRTGGMEKLFF
-	-	TRBV2	TRBJ1-1	TGTGCCAGCAGCCACAGGGAGTCGAACACTGAAGCTTTCTTT	CASSHRESNTEAFF
-	-	TRBV5-5	TRBJ2-7	TGTGCCAGCAGCACTGAGGGCAGGGGTTACGGCGAGCAGTACTTC	CASSTEGRGYGEQYF
-	-	TRBV5-5	TRBJ1-4	TGTGCCAGCAGCTTAGGTGCAGGGGTGGCTAATGAAAAACTGTTTTTT	CASSLGAGVANEKLFF